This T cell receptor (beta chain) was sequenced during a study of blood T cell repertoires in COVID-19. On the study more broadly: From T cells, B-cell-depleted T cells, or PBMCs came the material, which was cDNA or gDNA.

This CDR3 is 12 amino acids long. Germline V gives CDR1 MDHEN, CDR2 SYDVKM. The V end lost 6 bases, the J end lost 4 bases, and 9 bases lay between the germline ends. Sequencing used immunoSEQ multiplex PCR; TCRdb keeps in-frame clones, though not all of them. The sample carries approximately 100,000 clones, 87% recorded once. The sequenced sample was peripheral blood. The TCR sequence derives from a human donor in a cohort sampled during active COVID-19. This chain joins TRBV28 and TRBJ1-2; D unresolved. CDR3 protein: CASRSRSYGYTF. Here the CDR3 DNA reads TGTGCCAGCAGAAGCCGTTCCTATGGCTACACCTTC.